These T cell receptor beta chains were read from a single sample in a study of blood T cell repertoires in COVID-19. Method: immunoSEQ multiplex PCR; TCRdb's copy keeps in-frame clones and lacks some. The data contain around 63,000 clones, less than 85% of them singletons. Sequencing used peripheral blood. The receptors derive from a woman in her forties or fifties with active or convalescent COVID-19. The CDR3 runs from the conserved cysteine through the conserved F or W. Fields, in order: V gene, J gene, CDR3 protein.

TRBV7-2	TRBJ2-7	CASRYSAGSSYEQYF
TRBV10-2	TRBJ1-5	CASSENRYSNQPQHF
TRBV5-4	TRBJ1-2	CASSQDRVYGYTF
TRBV19	TRBJ2-3	CASSTGLAGTDTQYF
TRBV5-1	TRBJ1-1	CASSFDRVPSTEAFF
TRBV7-2	TRBJ1-6	CASSSGGFYNSPLHF
TRBV6-2/TRBV6-3	TRBJ1-6	CASSLRTGSDSPLHF
TRBV2	TRBJ1-1	CASSEFRQGLRGAFF
TRBV3-1/TRBV3-2	TRBJ2-6	CASSRTQGSGANVLTF
TRBV2	TRBJ2-7	CASTGRAYEQYF
TRBV5-4	TRBJ2-7	CASSLDRGGYYEQYF
TRBV12-3/TRBV12-4	TRBJ2-5	CASREQGRETQYF
TRBV21-1	TRBJ2-7	CASSKARGNFGYEQYF
TRBV5-6	TRBJ1-1	CASSRAGEAFF
TRBV24-1	TRBJ2-2	CATSPSGRETGELFF
TRBV5-6	TRBJ2-2	CASSLVQGKAGELFF
TRBV5-5	TRBJ2-3	CASSLMGLDTQYF
TRBV5-4	TRBJ2-2	CASSPGGQGEFGELFF
TRBV24-1	TRBJ1-3	CATSVRGSGNTIYF
TRBV18	TRBJ1-3	CASSPPSSVGNTIYF
TRBV5-1	TRBJ1-1	CASSLREATTEAFF
TRBV10-1	TRBJ2-2	CASSPGLAGYTGELFF
TRBV9	TRBJ1-3	CASSVEFGDRPGNTIYF
TRBV19	TRBJ1-4	CASSKGRATNEKLFF
TRBV6-1	TRBJ1-1	CASSEQGQGAAEAFF
TRBV5-1	TRBJ2-3	CASEDRNPDTQYF
TRBV5-1	TRBJ1-3	CASSRDRPESGNTIYF
TRBV5-6	TRBJ1-4	CASSFSNNEKLFF
TRBV3-1/TRBV3-2	TRBJ2-2	CASSFRTSGVNTGELFF
TRBV28	TRBJ1-5	CASSLQGKGNQPQHF
TRBV25-1	TRBJ1-5	CASSEPPPGGASNQPQHF
TRBV6-1	TRBJ2-1	CASSEAGGPNNEQFF
TRBV2	TRBJ2-3	CASRGRGLAGSTDTQYF
TRBV5-1	TRBJ2-3	CASSVAGQDAKDTQYF
TRBV28	TRBJ2-3	CARGWEGSTDTQYF
TRBV6-6	TRBJ1-5	CASRGPNQPQHF
TRBV27	TRBJ2-2	CASSLSPAGGRTGELFF